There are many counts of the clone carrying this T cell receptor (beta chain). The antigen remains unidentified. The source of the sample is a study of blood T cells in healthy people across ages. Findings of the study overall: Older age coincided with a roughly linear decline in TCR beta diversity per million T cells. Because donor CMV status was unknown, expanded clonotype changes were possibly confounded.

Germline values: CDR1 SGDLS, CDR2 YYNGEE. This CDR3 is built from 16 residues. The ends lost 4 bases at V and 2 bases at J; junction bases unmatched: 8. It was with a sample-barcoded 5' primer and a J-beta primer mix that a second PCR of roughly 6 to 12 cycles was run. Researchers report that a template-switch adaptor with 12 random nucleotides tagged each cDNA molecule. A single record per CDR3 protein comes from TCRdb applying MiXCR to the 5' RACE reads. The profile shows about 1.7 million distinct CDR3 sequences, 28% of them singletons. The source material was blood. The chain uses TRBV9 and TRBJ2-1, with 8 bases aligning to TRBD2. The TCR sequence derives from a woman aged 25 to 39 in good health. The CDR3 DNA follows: TGTGCCAGCAGCACAAGCGGGGGCGTTCCCTACAATGAGCAGTTCTTC. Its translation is CASSTSGGVPYNEQFF.